A selection of T cell receptor beta chains follows, all from one sample in a study of technical replicates of blood from several donors. Only in-frame clones appear in the TCRdb table, and some are missing; sequencing was by immunoSEQ multiplex PCR. The data contain 70,000 to 85,000 clones, roughly 92% of them seen just once; the ten biggest clones take up roughly 0.4%. The specimen sequenced was T cells isolated from PBMCs. The receptors were sampled from a human donor in good health. CDR3s include the opening cysteine and the closing phenylalanine or tryptophan. The order of the fields is D gene, V gene, clone size, J gene, CDR3 DNA, CDR3 protein. A D gene is named only where the DNA matches it firmly. The size field is filled for only some rows; it gives once, few, many or a size class.

d_gene: NA; v_gene: TRBV6-1; abundance: NA; j_gene: TRBJ1-2; CDR3nt: TGTGCCAGCAGTGAAAGGACAAACTATGGCTACACCTTC; CDR3aa: CASSERTNYGYTF
d_gene: NA; v_gene: TRBV23-1; abundance: NA; j_gene: TRBJ1-1; CDR3nt: TGCGCCAGCAGTCATCCACGAGAGAACACTGAAGCTTTCTTT; CDR3aa: CASSHPRENTEAFF
d_gene: TRBD2; v_gene: TRBV7-2; abundance: NA; j_gene: TRBJ2-7; CDR3nt: TGTGCCAGCAGCTTAGATTGGGGGGGGTTTACCGACGAGCAGTACTTC; CDR3aa: CASSLDWGGFTDEQYF
d_gene: TRBD1; v_gene: TRBV10-3; abundance: NA; j_gene: TRBJ1-1; CDR3nt: TGTGCCATCAGAACAGGGGTTTCGGGCACTGAAGCTTTCTTT; CDR3aa: CAIRTGVSGTEAFF
d_gene: NA; v_gene: TRBV18; abundance: NA; j_gene: TRBJ1-3; CDR3nt: TGTGCCAGCTCACCACCGGAGAGCACTGGAAACACCATATATTTT; CDR3aa: CASSPPESTGNTIYF
d_gene: TRBD1; v_gene: TRBV19; abundance: NA; j_gene: TRBJ2-7; CDR3nt: TGTGCCAGTAGTGCCGGACAGGGGGGAAGGTACGAGCAGTACTTC; CDR3aa: CASSAGQGGRYEQYF
d_gene: TRBD1; v_gene: TRBV4-3; abundance: once; j_gene: TRBJ2-7; CDR3nt: TGCGCCAGCAGCCATTTTTCCGGGACAGACCCCTACGAGCAGTACTTC; CDR3aa: CASSHFSGTDPYEQYF
d_gene: NA; v_gene: TRBV12-2; abundance: NA; j_gene: TRBJ1-5; CDR3nt: TGTGCAAGTCGCTTAAAGCCGGGACAGGGGGCGCGGGCCAATCAGCCCCAGCATTTT; CDR3aa: CASRLKPGQGARANQPQHF
d_gene: NA; v_gene: TRBV6-1; abundance: NA; j_gene: TRBJ2-1; CDR3nt: TGTGCCAGCAGTGAGTTTTTGGGGAGTGAGCAGTTCTTC; CDR3aa: CASSEFLGSEQFF
d_gene: NA; v_gene: TRBV9; abundance: NA; j_gene: TRBJ2-5; CDR3nt: TGTGCCAGCAGCCCCGCCGGGGGAAGGGGCGTTCAGTACTTC; CDR3aa: CASSPAGGRGVQYF
d_gene: NA; v_gene: TRBV7-9; abundance: NA; j_gene: TRBJ2-7; CDR3nt: TGTGCCAGCAGCTTAGCTCTACCCGAGCAGTACTTC; CDR3aa: CASSLALPEQYF
d_gene: NA; v_gene: TRBV10-2; abundance: NA; j_gene: TRBJ2-1; CDR3nt: TGCGCCAGCAGTGATCCGCGCCAAAACAATGAGCAGTTCTTC; CDR3aa: CASSDPRQNNEQFF
d_gene: NA; v_gene: TRBV2; abundance: NA; j_gene: TRBJ2-2; CDR3nt: TGTGCCAGCAGTGAAAATTTTATCGGGGAGCTGTTTTTT; CDR3aa: CASSENFIGELFF
d_gene: TRBD1; v_gene: TRBV19; abundance: NA; j_gene: TRBJ1-1; CDR3nt: TGTGCCAGTAGACAGGGGCCGAACACTGAAGCTTTCTTT; CDR3aa: CASRQGPNTEAFF
d_gene: TRBD2; v_gene: TRBV28; abundance: NA; j_gene: TRBJ2-7; CDR3nt: TGTGCCAGCAAGTTCAGCGGGAGCTCCTACGAGCAGTACTTC; CDR3aa: CASKFSGSSYEQYF
d_gene: TRBD2; v_gene: TRBV5-8; abundance: NA; j_gene: TRBJ2-5; CDR3nt: TGTGCCAGCAGCTTCCTTAATTCCGTTGTTAGCGGGAGGGCCCCGGAGACCCAGTACTTC; CDR3aa: CASSFLNSVVSGRAPETQYF
d_gene: NA; v_gene: TRBV27; abundance: once; j_gene: TRBJ2-3; CDR3nt: TGTGCCAGCAGTTTATCTCCTTTCACAGATACGCAGTATTTT; CDR3aa: CASSLSPFTDTQYF
d_gene: NA; v_gene: TRBV29-1; abundance: NA; j_gene: TRBJ1-2; CDR3nt: TGCAGCGTTGTAGGGGATGGCTACACCTTC; CDR3aa: CSVVGDGYTF
d_gene: NA; v_gene: TRBV28; abundance: NA; j_gene: TRBJ2-1; CDR3nt: TGTGCCAGCAGCTCCCCACGGGGGTCCTACAATGAGCAGTTCTTC; CDR3aa: CASSSPRGSYNEQFF
d_gene: NA; v_gene: TRBV18; abundance: NA; j_gene: TRBJ2-5; CDR3nt: TGTGCCAGCTCCGGAGGGCAGAGCCGCGAACAGTACCAAGAGACCCAGTACTTC; CDR3aa: CASSGGQSREQYQETQYF
d_gene: NA; v_gene: TRBV7-9; abundance: once; j_gene: TRBJ1-2; CDR3nt: TGTGCCAGCAGCTTCACACCCTATGGCTACACCTTC; CDR3aa: CASSFTPYGYTF
d_gene: NA; v_gene: TRBV19; abundance: NA; j_gene: TRBJ1-2; CDR3nt: TGTGCCAGTAGTACTGGACACCTTAACTATGGCTACACCTTC; CDR3aa: CASSTGHLNYGYTF
d_gene: NA; v_gene: TRBV9; abundance: once; j_gene: TRBJ1-4; CDR3nt: TGTGCCAGCAGCGTAGGATCGGCGGGAGTTAATGAAAAACTGTTTTTT; CDR3aa: CASSVGSAGVNEKLFF
d_gene: NA; v_gene: TRBV4-2; abundance: NA; j_gene: TRBJ2-7; CDR3nt: TGTGCCAGCAGCCAAGAGAGTAACTCCTACGAGCAGTACTTC; CDR3aa: CASSQESNSYEQYF
d_gene: NA; v_gene: TRBV4-3; abundance: NA; j_gene: TRBJ2-5; CDR3nt: TGCGCCAGCAGCCAAGATCTGGGGCCGCAAGAGACCCAGTACTTC; CDR3aa: CASSQDLGPQETQYF
d_gene: NA; v_gene: TRBV9; abundance: NA; j_gene: TRBJ2-7; CDR3nt: TGTGCCAGCAGCGTTTCAGGGAACCACGAGCAGTACTTC; CDR3aa: CASSVSGNHEQYF
d_gene: TRBD2; v_gene: TRBV7-8; abundance: NA; j_gene: TRBJ2-1; CDR3nt: TGTGCCAGCAGCTTAGCGCGGAGGGAGAGCGGGAGGGCCTACAATGAGCAGTTCTTC; CDR3aa: CASSLARRESGRAYNEQFF
d_gene: NA; v_gene: TRBV7-8; abundance: once; j_gene: TRBJ2-2; CDR3nt: TGTGCCAGCACGTGGCGCGGGTCGAACACCGGGGAGCTGTTTTTT; CDR3aa: CASTWRGSNTGELFF
d_gene: NA; v_gene: TRBV5-1; abundance: once; j_gene: TRBJ1-4; CDR3nt: TGCGCCAGCAGCTTCTCGCGTGTTTCGAATGAAAAACTGTTTTTT; CDR3aa: CASSFSRVSNEKLFF
d_gene: NA; v_gene: TRBV7-2; abundance: NA; j_gene: TRBJ1-5; CDR3nt: TGTGCCAGCAGCCGGTGGGGGGGGGAACAGCCCCAGCATTTT; CDR3aa: CASSRWGGEQPQHF
d_gene: NA; v_gene: TRBV5-6; abundance: once; j_gene: TRBJ1-2; CDR3nt: TGTGCCAGCAGCTTGGTGCCACAAGGCTACACCTTC; CDR3aa: CASSLVPQGYTF
d_gene: NA; v_gene: TRBV5-4; abundance: NA; j_gene: TRBJ1-1; CDR3nt: TGTGCCAGCAGCTTGGCGGGGACTACTCCTAGGGGTGAAGCTTTCTTT; CDR3aa: CASSLAGTTPRGEAFF
d_gene: NA; v_gene: TRBV30; abundance: NA; j_gene: TRBJ1-1; CDR3nt: TGTGCCTGGACAGTGGGGGGGCAACAAACTGAAGCTTTCTTT; CDR3aa: CAWTVGGQQTEAFF
d_gene: NA; v_gene: TRBV1; abundance: NA; j_gene: TRBJ2-1; CDR3nt: TGCACCAGCAGCCAAAACGGGAGGGTAAATGAGCAGTTCTTC; CDR3aa: CTSSQNGRVNEQFF
d_gene: TRBD1; v_gene: TRBV29-1; abundance: NA; j_gene: TRBJ2-7; CDR3nt: TGCAGCGTTGAACCGGGACAGGGTCGCTACGAGCAGTACTTC; CDR3aa: CSVEPGQGRYEQYF
d_gene: TRBD2; v_gene: TRBV11-3; abundance: NA; j_gene: TRBJ2-7; CDR3nt: TGTGCCAGCAGCTTATCCTTCATAGCGGGAGGTTCCGAGCAGTACTTC; CDR3aa: CASSLSFIAGGSEQYF
d_gene: NA; v_gene: TRBV9; abundance: NA; j_gene: TRBJ1-1; CDR3nt: TGTGCCAGCAGCGTTCAGGGGCGGAACACTGAAGCTTTCTTT; CDR3aa: CASSVQGRNTEAFF
d_gene: NA; v_gene: TRBV19; abundance: NA; j_gene: TRBJ1-2; CDR3nt: TGTGCCAGTAGTATAGATAGCCGAGTGGATGGCTACACCTTC; CDR3aa: CASSIDSRVDGYTF
d_gene: TRBD2; v_gene: TRBV4-3; abundance: NA; j_gene: TRBJ2-5; CDR3nt: TGCGCCAGCAGCCAAGGACTAGCGGGAGACCAAGAGACCCAGTACTTC; CDR3aa: CASSQGLAGDQETQYF
d_gene: TRBD1; v_gene: TRBV28; abundance: few; j_gene: TRBJ1-4; CDR3nt: TGTGCCAGCAGTCCCGACAGGGGGCGAGAAAAACTGTTTTTT; CDR3aa: CASSPDRGREKLFF
d_gene: NA; v_gene: TRBV9; abundance: NA; j_gene: TRBJ2-7; CDR3nt: TGTGCCAGCAGCGTAGTCTGGAGGTCGGCCTACGAGCAGTACTTC; CDR3aa: CASSVVWRSAYEQYF
d_gene: TRBD2; v_gene: TRBV11-3; abundance: NA; j_gene: TRBJ2-7; CDR3nt: TGTGCCAGCAGCTTAGTTTCTGGTCGGGGGGCCTACGAGCAGTACTTC; CDR3aa: CASSLVSGRGAYEQYF
d_gene: TRBD1; v_gene: TRBV10-3; abundance: NA; j_gene: TRBJ2-2; CDR3nt: TGTGCCATCAGTGAGCTTCTACAGGGGGCGATTGACACCGGGGAGCTGTTTTTT; CDR3aa: CAISELLQGAIDTGELFF
d_gene: NA; v_gene: TRBV4-1; abundance: NA; j_gene: TRBJ1-1; CDR3nt: TGCGCCAGCAGCCAACGCAGGGGAAACACTGAAGCTTTCTTT; CDR3aa: CASSQRRGNTEAFF
d_gene: TRBD2; v_gene: TRBV6-1; abundance: NA; j_gene: TRBJ2-7; CDR3nt: TGTGCCAGCAGTCTTAGTAGCGGGGTTCCCTACGAGCAGTACTTC; CDR3aa: CASSLSSGVPYEQYF
d_gene: NA; v_gene: TRBV7-2; abundance: once; j_gene: TRBJ2-1; CDR3nt: TGTGCCAGCAGCTTAGTGGCCCCCTACAATGAGCAGTTCTTC; CDR3aa: CASSLVAPYNEQFF
d_gene: TRBD1; v_gene: TRBV11-2; abundance: NA; j_gene: TRBJ1-2; CDR3nt: TGTGCCAGCAGCTCGACAGGGTTGGGAGGCTACACCTTC; CDR3aa: CASSSTGLGGYTF
d_gene: NA; v_gene: TRBV30; abundance: few; j_gene: TRBJ1-4; CDR3nt: TGTGCCTGGAGGCACGGGGGGTCGACTAATGAAAAACTGTTTTTT; CDR3aa: CAWRHGGSTNEKLFF
d_gene: TRBD1; v_gene: TRBV10-3; abundance: NA; j_gene: TRBJ1-2; CDR3nt: TGTGCCATCAACCCTGACAGGGAACTCGGGGGCTACACCTTC; CDR3aa: CAINPDRELGGYTF
d_gene: TRBD1; v_gene: TRBV4-1; abundance: NA; j_gene: TRBJ1-5; CDR3nt: TGCGCCAGCAGCCAAGATATGACAGGGGGCGGTCAGCCCCAGCATTTT; CDR3aa: CASSQDMTGGGQPQHF
d_gene: TRBD1; v_gene: TRBV28; abundance: NA; j_gene: TRBJ2-7; CDR3nt: TGTGCCAGCAGTTATCCGGGACAGAAGAAGGACGAGCAGTACTTC; CDR3aa: CASSYPGQKKDEQYF
d_gene: NA; v_gene: TRBV5-4; abundance: NA; j_gene: TRBJ2-5; CDR3nt: TGTGCCAGCAGCTTGGCCTCTAGAAACGTCGGTGAGACCCAGTACTTC; CDR3aa: CASSLASRNVGETQYF
d_gene: NA; v_gene: TRBV25-1; abundance: NA; j_gene: TRBJ2-1; CDR3nt: TGTGCCAGCAGTCCTATAGCGGCCTACTACAATGAGCAGTTCTTC; CDR3aa: CASSPIAAYYNEQFF
d_gene: TRBD2; v_gene: TRBV7-2; abundance: NA; j_gene: TRBJ2-5; CDR3nt: TGTGCCAGCAGCCTCACTAGCGGCACCCAAGAGACCCAGTACTTC; CDR3aa: CASSLTSGTQETQYF
d_gene: TRBD1; v_gene: TRBV28; abundance: NA; j_gene: TRBJ1-2; CDR3nt: TGTGCCAGCAGACCCGGGGACAGGGGACCCTATGGCTACACCTTC; CDR3aa: CASRPGDRGPYGYTF